This passage covers 28 T cell receptor beta chains from one sample sequenced in a study of T cell responses to AZD1222 COVID-19 vaccine. Clones were sequenced by immunoSEQ multiplex PCR, and TCRdb holds only the in-frame ones, with some missing. Of 150,000 or so clones listed, more than 80% were seen once; the top ten hold less than 3%. The sample was peripheral blood, taken on day 0 of AZD1222 vaccination. These receptors all stem from an adult in good health.

The chain has TRBV5-1 and TRBJ1-2; no clear D gene. In germline, CDR1 is SGHRS, CDR2 YFSETQ. V was cut by 5 bases and J by 0 bases, with 11 bases left in between. CDR3 length: 14 residues. Written as DNA, the CDR3 is TGCGCCAGCAGTCGGCAAGAAGCTAACTATGGCTACACCTTC. Its protein is CASSRQEANYGYTF.

The chain joins TRBV7-9 to TRBJ2-7; D is unresolved. In germline, CDR1 is SEHNR, CDR2 FQNEAQ (reference sequence). The CDR3 sequence is 11 residues long. V was cut by 6 bases and J by 7 bases, with 10 bases left in between. CDR3 in amino acids: CASRGDAEQYF. CDR3 DNA: TGTGCCAGCAGAGGAGACGCGGAGCAGTACTTC.

The chain joins TRBV3-1 (or the pseudogene TRBV3-2) to TRBJ2-7, with unresolved D. Trimming left V 3 bases short and J 7 bases short, with 4 bases between. The CDR3 is made up of 10 amino acids. Germline values: CDR1 LGHDT, CDR2 YNNKEL (reference sequence). The chain's CDR3 is CASSHYEQYF. The CDR3 nucleotides read TGTGCCAGCAGCCATTATGAGCAGTACTTC.

This rearrangement joins TRBV6-5 to TRBJ2-3, with TRBD2 matching over 7 bases. Trimming at V came to 7 bases and at J to 4 bases, leaving 5 bases not matched to a gene. This CDR3 has 13 amino acids. Germline CDR1 reads MNHEY; CDR2 reads SVGAGI. Here the CDR3 DNA reads TGTGCCAGCATCCCTAGCGGCTCAGATACGCAGTATTTT. Its protein is CASIPSGSDTQYF.

The chain has TRBV6-1 and TRBJ1-1; 7 nucleotides line up with TRBD1. The CDR3 contains 14 residues. Trimming took 1 base from V and 5 from J; bases not matched to a gene: 4. CDR1 is MNHNS, CDR2 SASEGT, per germline. CDR3 in amino acids: CASSEEGARTEAFF. The DNA of the CDR3 is TGTGCCAGCAGTGAAGAGGGGGCTAGGACTGAAGCTTTCTTT.

The chain joins TRBV18 to TRBJ2-3; 7 positions match TRBD2. CDR3 size: 18 residues. Germline CDR1 is KGHSH and CDR2 is LQKENI. Unmatched junction bases numbered 14, after V lost 5 bases and J lost 0 bases. CDR3 sequence (DNA): TGTGCCAGCTCAGATCGTAGCGGGCTAGACTATAGCACAGATACGCAGTATTTT. Its translation is CASSDRSGLDYSTDTQYF.

The genes are TRBV18 and TRBJ2-7; 9 bases align to TRBD1. The CDR3 loop spans 15 amino acids. Trimming at V came to 3 bases and at J to 2 bases, leaving 5 bases not matched to a gene. Germline-derived CDR1 and CDR2 are KGHSH and LQKENI. The CDR3 sequence: CASSPGQGSAYEQYF. CDR3 bases: TGTGCCAGCTCACCGGGACAGGGCTCGGCCTACGAGCAGTACTTC.

This chain uses TRBV7-9 with TRBJ2-1, with D possibly TRBD2 on 6 matching bases. Trimming removed 3 bases at V and 10 bases at J, with 10 bases between. The CDR3 spans 12 residues. Germline CDR1 reads SEHNR; CDR2 reads FQNEAQ (reference sequence). This CDR3 is CASSFVAEEQFF. CDR3 in DNA: TGTGCCAGCAGCTTTGTAGCGGAAGAGCAGTTCTTC.

As concerns this clone: The same CDR3 arises from other DNA sequences in this sample as well. CDR3 in DNA: TGTGCCAGCAGCTTACAGGGGAGCAATCAGCCCCAGCATTTT. This translates into CASSLQGSNQPQHF. This chain uses TRBV5-4 with TRBJ1-5, with 7 bases that match TRBD1. This CDR3 region has 14 residues. V lost 2 bases, J lost 1 base, and 0 bases stayed unmatched. The germline V gene has CDR1 SGHNT and CDR2 YYREEE (reference sequence).

V usage is TRBV3-1 (or the pseudogene TRBV3-2) and J usage is TRBJ1-2, with TRBD1 matching over 8 bases. This CDR3 has 15 amino acids. Per the germline V gene, CDR1 is LGHDT and CDR2 is YNNKEL (reference sequence). J lost 3 bases, V lost 6 bases, and 9 bases had no gene match. The CDR3 loop reads CASSNAGGADYGYTF. The CDR3 nucleotides read TGTGCCAGCAGTAATGCAGGGGGCGCGGACTATGGCTACACCTTC.

The chain is built from TRBV6-1 and TRBJ1-5, with 9 bases identical to TRBD1. CDR3 length: 17 residues. Germline-derived CDR1 and CDR2 are MNHNS and SASEGT. With V trimmed by 2 bases and J by 5 bases, 10 bases remained unmatched. The CDR3 nucleotides are TGTGCCAGCAGTGAATCCAGGGGGGGGACAGGGTATCAGCCCCAGCATTTT. It specifies CASSESRGGTGYQPQHF.

The chain combines TRBV29-1 with TRBJ2-7; 7 bases fit TRBD2. J was trimmed by 3 bases and V by 4 bases; bases with no gene match: 3. Germline loops: CDR1 SQVTM, CDR2 ANQGSEA. CDR3 length: 12 residues. The CDR3 loop reads CSVGTRVYEQYF. The CDR3 coding sequence is TGCAGCGTTGGGACTAGGGTCTACGAGCAGTACTTC.

The V gene is TRBV7-9, the J gene TRBJ1-3; 7 bases agree with TRBD1. Germline V lookup: CDR1 SEHNR, CDR2 FQNEAQ (reference sequence). The V segment lost 5 bases and the J segment 1 base; nucleotides outside the gene matches: 8. This CDR3 contains 16 residues. For the CDR3, the DNA is TGTGCCAGCAGCCCCCCGGGACAGAGTTCTGGAAACACCATATATTTT. It specifies CASSPPGQSSGNTIYF.

The chain recombines TRBV7-2 with TRBJ1-4, with D unclear. The length of the CDR3 is 13 residues. The V and J ends lost 3 bases and 8 bases respectively, with 10 bases between them. Per the germline V gene, CDR1 is SGHTA and CDR2 is FQGNSA. This CDR3 is CASSFGRKEKLFF. The CDR3 nucleotides read TGTGCCAGCAGCTTCGGACGAAAAGAAAAACTGTTTTTT.

J is TRBJ2-1 and V is TRBV3-1 (or the pseudogene TRBV3-2); 7 bases are a match to TRBD2. The CDR3 is 17 residues long. Germline-derived CDR1 and CDR2 are LGHDT and YNNKEL (reference sequence). V lost 4 bases, J lost 0 bases, and 9 bases stayed unmatched. The CDR3 reads CASSPLWGGSSYNEQFF. The CDR3 DNA is TGTGCCAGCAGCCCACTCTGGGGCGGGAGCTCCTACAATGAGCAGTTCTTC.

J is TRBJ1-1 and V is TRBV28; 10 bases are shared with TRBD1. Germline V lookup: CDR1 MDHEN, CDR2 SYDVKM. CDR3 size: 14 residues. The junction had 3 bases not matched to a gene; V was cut back by 6 bases and J by 2 bases. The DNA of the CDR3 is TGTGCCAGCAGGAGACAGGGGGCAAACACTGAAGCTTTCTTT. It specifies CASRRQGANTEAFF.

The chain carries TRBV6-5 and TRBJ2-5, with D possibly being TRBD2 (7 bases). With 4 bases removed from V and 4 bases from J, the gap between germline ends came to 13 bases. This CDR3 region has 14 residues. Per the germline V gene, CDR1 is MNHEY and CDR2 is SVGAGI. The CDR3 DNA follows: TGTGCCAGCAGTTCCTCCGGGGGGCCAGAGACCCAGTACTTC. This gives the protein CASSSSGGPETQYF.

The chain recombines TRBV6-5 with TRBJ1-4, with TRBD1 as a possible D gene (6 bases). Between the trimmed V and J ends, which lost 6 bases and 15 bases, there was a span of 17 bases. Germline CDR1 is MNHEY and CDR2 is SVGAGI. The CDR3 spans 12 residues. The CDR3 loop reads CASRPTGQLMFF. CDR3 nucleotide sequence: TGTGCCAGCAGACCCACGGGACAACTAATGTTTTTT.

The gene calls are TRBV7-9 and TRBJ1-2; D is unclear. The germline gives CDR1 SEHNR, CDR2 FQNEAQ (reference sequence). Trimming cost V 4 bases and J 6 bases, with 15 bases left between them. The CDR3 is 14 amino acids. The DNA of the CDR3 is TGTGCCAGCAGCTCACCGGGGTCTAGGGATGGCTACACCTTC. It translates to CASSSPGSRDGYTF. Supplemented by reference TRBV7-9 and TRBJ1-2, the full variable domain reads DTGVSQNPRHKITKRGQNVTFRCDPISEHNRLYWYRQTLGQGPEFLTYFQNEAQLEKSRLLSDRFSAERPKGSFSTLEIQRTEQGDSAMYLCASSSPGSRDGYTFGSGTRLTVV.

The chain is built from TRBV5-4 and TRBJ1-2, with no clear D. The CDR3 has 14 amino acids. V was cut by 0 bases and J by 1 base, with 7 bases left in between. Germline-derived CDR1 and CDR2 are SGHNT and YYREEE (reference sequence). The CDR3 DNA reads as TGTGCCAGCAGCTTGGAGGGTAGTAACTATGGCTACACCTTC. Translated, it gives CASSLEGSNYGYTF.

This chain links TRBV15 with TRBJ1-6; D call uncertain. The CDR3 totals 15 residues. Trimming pared 0 bases from V and 5 bases from J, leaving 8 bases between. Germline loops: CDR1 LNHNV, CDR2 YYDKDF (reference sequence). CDR3 residues: CATSRDRLNNSPLHF. Written as DNA, the CDR3 is TGTGCCACCAGCAGAGACAGGTTAAATAATTCACCCCTCCACTTT.

CDR3 in amino acids: CASSLFQTGLNEKLFF. The CDR3 bases are TGTGCCAGCAGCTTATTTCAGACAGGACTTAATGAAAAACTGTTTTTT. The V call is TRBV5-6, the J call TRBJ1-4; D is possibly TRBD1 (6 bases). The germline V and J ends were trimmed by 2 bases and 4 bases, with 15 bases remaining between them. Germline CDR1 and CDR2: SGHDT and YYEEEE. CDR3 size: 16 residues.

V usage is TRBV12-5 and J usage is TRBJ1-3; D ambiguous. The CDR3 contains 13 residues. The ends were cut back, 5 bases at V and 3 bases at J, with 8 bases in the middle. Germline assignment: CDR1 LGHNT and CDR2 FRNRAP. CDR3 region: CASGASVGNTIYF. The CDR3 nucleotides are TGTGCTAGTGGTGCTTCAGTTGGAAACACCATATATTTT. Full variable domain (remainder filled in from reference TRBV12-5 and TRBJ1-3): DARVTQTPRHKVTEMGQEVTMRCQPILGHNTVFWYRQTMMQGLELLAYFRNRAPLDDSGMPKDRFSAEMPDATLATLKIQPSEPRDSAVYFCASGASVGNTIYFGEGSWLTVV.

The chain couples TRBV2 to TRBJ2-3; D is unclear. Trimming pared 3 bases from V and 8 bases from J, leaving 12 bases between. This CDR3 is built from 13 residues. The germline V gene has CDR1 SNHLY and CDR2 FYNNEI. For the CDR3, the DNA is TGTGCCAGCAGTGAGTCGGGCCACCTTACGCAGTATTTT. Translating it yields CASSESGHLTQYF.

This clone occurred once. The chain is built from TRBV6-4 and TRBJ2-1; no reliable D call. CDR3 length: 14 amino acids. Germline V CDR1 and CDR2: MRHNA, SNTAGT. Trimming removed 1 base from V and 0 bases from J, with 4 bases in between. The CDR3 DNA is TGTGCCAGCAGTGACTTAGCCTCCTACAATGAGCAGTTCTTC. Its protein is CASSDLASYNEQFF.

This clone was detected once. V and J are TRBV2 and TRBJ1-1, with TRBD1 as a possible D gene (5 bases). This CDR3 contains 13 residues. Trimming stripped 8 bases from V and 0 bases from J, with 10 bases between. The germline V gene has CDR1 SNHLY and CDR2 FYNNEI. The CDR3 DNA sequence: TGTGCCAGCCAGACAGACTTGAACACTGAAGCTTTCTTT. Protein sequence: CASQTDLNTEAFF.

The V gene is TRBV3-1 (or the pseudogene TRBV3-2), the J gene TRBJ2-1, with TRBD2 identical over 7 bases. The CDR3 is 16 amino acids. Germline V gene data show CDR1 as LGHDT and CDR2 as YNNKEL (reference sequence). The J segment lost 3 bases and the V segment lost 0 bases, leaving 5 bases of the junction unmatched. In DNA form, the CDR3 reads TGTGCCAGCAGCCAAGATCTAAAGCGGGGCTACAATGAGCAGTTCTTC. This translates into CASSQDLKRGYNEQFF.

Concerning this clone itself: Other DNA sequences of this sample code for an identical CDR3. The chain has TRBV11-2 and TRBJ2-5, with D hard to call. The CDR3 is 12 amino acids. CDR1 and CDR2 (germline): SGHAT, FQNNGV. Trimming shortened V by 3 bases and J by 5 bases, and 7 bases separated the two germline ends. CDR3 protein: CASSLEGETQYF. CDR3 nucleotide sequence: TGTGCCAGCAGCTTGGAAGGGGAGACCCAGTACTTC.